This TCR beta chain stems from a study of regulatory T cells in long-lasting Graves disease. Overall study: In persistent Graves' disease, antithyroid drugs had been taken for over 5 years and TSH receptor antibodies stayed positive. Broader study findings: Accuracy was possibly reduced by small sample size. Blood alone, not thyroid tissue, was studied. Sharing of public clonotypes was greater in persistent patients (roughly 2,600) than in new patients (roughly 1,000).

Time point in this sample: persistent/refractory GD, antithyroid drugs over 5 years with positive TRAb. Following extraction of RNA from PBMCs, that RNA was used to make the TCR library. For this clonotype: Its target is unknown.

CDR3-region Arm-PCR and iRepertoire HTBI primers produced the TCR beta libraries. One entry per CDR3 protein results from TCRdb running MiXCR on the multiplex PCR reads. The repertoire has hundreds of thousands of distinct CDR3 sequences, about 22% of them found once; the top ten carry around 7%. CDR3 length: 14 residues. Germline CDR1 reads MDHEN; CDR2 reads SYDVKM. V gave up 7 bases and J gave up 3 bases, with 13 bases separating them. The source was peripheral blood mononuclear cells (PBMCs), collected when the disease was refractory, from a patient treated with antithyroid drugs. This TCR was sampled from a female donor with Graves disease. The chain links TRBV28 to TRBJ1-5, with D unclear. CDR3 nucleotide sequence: TGTGCCAGCATCCTGGGCGGGATCAATCAGCCCCAGCATTTT. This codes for CASILGGINQPQHF.